This TCR beta chain came from a study of cytomegalovirus exposure and HLA in healthy donors. PCR used 60 Vbeta primers and 13 Jbeta primers. Sequencing was performed with immunoSEQ multiplex PCR; in TCRdb, only in-frame clones are kept and a portion is missing. The sample includes some 150,000 clones, approximately 78% of them seen just once. Trimming left V 0 bases short and J 3 bases short, with 6 bases between. Germline CDR1 GTSNPN, CDR2 SVGIG (reference sequence). The CDR3 sequence is 13 residues long. Sequences were obtained from PBMCs. The V call is TRBV30, the J call TRBJ1-3; D remains unclear. This clonotype was sampled from a woman aged 35 to 49 in good health and CMV-seropositive. The DNA of the CDR3 is TGTGCCTGGAGTGTACTTCTTGGAAACACCATATATTTT. As protein: CAWSVLLGNTIYF.